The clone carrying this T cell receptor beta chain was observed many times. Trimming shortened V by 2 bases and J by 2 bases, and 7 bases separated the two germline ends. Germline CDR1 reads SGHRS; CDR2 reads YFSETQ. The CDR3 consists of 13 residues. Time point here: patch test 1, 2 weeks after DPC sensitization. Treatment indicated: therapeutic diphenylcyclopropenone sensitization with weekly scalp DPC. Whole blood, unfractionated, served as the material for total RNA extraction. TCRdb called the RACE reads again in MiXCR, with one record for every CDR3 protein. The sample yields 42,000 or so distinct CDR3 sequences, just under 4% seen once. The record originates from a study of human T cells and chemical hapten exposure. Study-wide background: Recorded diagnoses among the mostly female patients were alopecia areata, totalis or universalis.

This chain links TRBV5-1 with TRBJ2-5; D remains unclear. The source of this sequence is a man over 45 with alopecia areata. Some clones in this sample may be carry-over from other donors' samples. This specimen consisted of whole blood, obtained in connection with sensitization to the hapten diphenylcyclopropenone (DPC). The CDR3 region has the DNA TGCGCCAGCAGCTTCCTGGGGCAAGAGACCCAGTACTTC. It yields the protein CASSFLGQETQYF.